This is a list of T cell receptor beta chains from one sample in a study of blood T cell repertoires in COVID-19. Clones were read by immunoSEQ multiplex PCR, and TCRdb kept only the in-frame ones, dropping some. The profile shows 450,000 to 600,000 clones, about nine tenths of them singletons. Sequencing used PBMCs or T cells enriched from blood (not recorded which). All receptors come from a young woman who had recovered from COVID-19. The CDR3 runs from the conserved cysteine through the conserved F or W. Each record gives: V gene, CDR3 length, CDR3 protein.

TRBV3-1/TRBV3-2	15	CASSQGGYSNQPQHF
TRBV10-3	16	CAISEYRPSAGNEQFF
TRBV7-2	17	CASSLDPQGLYTGELFF
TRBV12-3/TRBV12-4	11	CASTSGMAAFF
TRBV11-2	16	CASSLGTGSSGNTIYF
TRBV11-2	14	CASSLGTLGGEQFF
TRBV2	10	CASLNGGYTF
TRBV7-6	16	CASSLGNGQGTYEQYF
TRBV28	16	CARGVGRGTGANVLTF
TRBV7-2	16	CASSDRLATSTDTQYF
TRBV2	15	CASSFLAGGPYEQFF
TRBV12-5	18	CASGLRLWDRETKFEAFF
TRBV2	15	CASSAKGGGNQPQHF
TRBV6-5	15	CASSYYSTGGYEQYF
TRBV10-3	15	CAISESAGELSEQYF
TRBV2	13	CASSLSGVREQYF
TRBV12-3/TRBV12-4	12	CASSLQGNTIYF
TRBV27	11	CASVERTEAFF
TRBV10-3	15	CAISAGGFSNQPQHF
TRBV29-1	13	CSVTGDGANVLTF
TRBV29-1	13	CSVVPGGQDTQYF
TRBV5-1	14	CASSQDRTPYGYTF
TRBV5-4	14	CASRDGASQETQYF